This T cell receptor (beta chain) was found in a study of OX40 agonist ivuxolimab in advanced cancers. Study in general: Patients received ivuxolimab, an intravenous treatment, every 2 weeks at 0.01 to 10 mg/kg. The group had a mean age of around 60 years, ranged from about 23 to 85, and was 75% to 85% male. Three patients had partial responses: one hepatocellular carcinoma, two cutaneous melanoma. Study-wide findings and caveats: Among expanded peripheral T cells, antigen specificity went undetermined.

The assay was immunoSEQ multiplex PCR, and TCRdb's table has in-frame clones only and misses some. Of 25,000 to 30,000 clones in the sample, 70% to 85% were seen once. This clone was detected only once. The antigen is not known. The sequences come from CD4+ or CD8+ T cells sorted from blood, collected in a trial of the OX40 agonist ivuxolimab. The sequence was collected from an adult with an advanced solid tumor such as melanoma, head and neck, liver or kidney cancer.

CDR3 in amino acids: CASSPRRDSYNYGYTF. The CDR3 nucleotides are TGTGCCAGCAGCCCACGACGTGACAGTTATAACTATGGCTACACCTTC. V and J are TRBV11-2 and TRBJ1-2; TRBD1 might be the D (5 bases). Germline CDR1 reads SGHAT; CDR2 reads FQNNGV. The CDR3 is made up of 16 amino acids. V was clipped by 5 bases and J by 1 base, with 17 bases between them.